Each of the 21 T cell receptor beta chains below was sequenced from the same sample in a study of cytotoxic CD8 clonotypes in ibrutinib-treated CLL. Profiling relied on immunoSEQ multiplex PCR, and the TCRdb table lists in-frame clones only, not all of them. Of 150,000 to 200,000 clones listed, about 88% were seen once; the top ten hold around 2.7%. The material was PBMCs, obtained at disease progression, from a patient treated with ibrutinib. All receptors come from a human donor with chronic lymphocytic leukemia.

The chain uses TRBV6-5 and TRBJ1-5; 10 bases are a match to TRBD1. The CDR3 totals 14 residues. Germline assignment: CDR1 MNHEY and CDR2 SVGAGI. Trimming took 4 bases from V and 9 from J; bases not matched to a gene: 6. The CDR3 loop reads CASSSDRGLGPQHF. CDR3 DNA sequence: TGTGCCAGCAGTTCTGACAGGGGGCTTGGGCCCCAGCATTTT.

V and J are TRBV13 and TRBJ2-2, with 7 bases fitting TRBD2. The V gene's germline CDR1 is PRHDT and CDR2 FYEKMQ (reference sequence). The CDR3 runs to 14 residues. The trim removed 5 bases at V and 6 bases at J, leaving 6 bases unmatched. CDR3 sequence reads: CASSGEGRAGELFF. DNA of the CDR3: TGTGCCAGCAGCGGAGAAGGGAGGGCCGGGGAGCTGTTTTTT.

The J gene is TRBJ1-1, the V gene TRBV23-1, with D possibly being TRBD1 (6 bases). TRBV23-1 is an ORF; its function is uncertain. This CDR3 spans 16 amino acids. Trimming took off 4 bases at V and 5 bases at J, with 20 bases between the two ends. CDR3 sequence reads: CASSPGRGGTSTEAFF. The CDR3 nucleotides are TGCGCCAGCAGTCCGGGTAGGGGGGGAACTTCGACTGAAGCTTTCTTT.

The gene calls are TRBV30 and TRBJ2-1, with 11 nucleotides matching TRBD2. The V and J ends lost 5 bases and 4 bases, in that order; junction bases with no gene match: 4. CDR3 length: 14 amino acids. In germline, CDR1 is GTSNPN, CDR2 SVGIG (reference sequence). The CDR3 DNA reads as TGTGCCTGGTCGACTAGCGGGATTTACAATGAGCAGTTCTTC. Amino acids: CAWSTSGIYNEQFF.

CDR3 nucleotide sequence: TGTGCCTGGCAATACGGGCCCGGGCCAGGGTTCTACGAGCAGTACTTC. It encodes CAWQYGPGPGFYEQYF. The chain recombines TRBV30 with TRBJ2-7; D might be TRBD1 (5 bases). The CDR3 is made up of 16 amino acids. Trimming removed 5 bases from V and 3 bases from J, with 23 bases in between. CDR1 is GTSNPN and CDR2 is SVGIG in the germline V gene (reference sequence).

The gene calls are TRBV5-6 and TRBJ2-5; no clear D gene. Trimming removed 1 base at V and 5 bases at J, with 6 bases between. The CDR3 is 12 residues long. Germline V lookup: CDR1 SGHDT, CDR2 YYEEEE. The CDR3 coding sequence is TGTGCCAGCAGCTTGTCCCGGGAGACCCAGTACTTC. Residues: CASSLSRETQYF.

This chain links TRBV5-1 with TRBJ2-5, with D unresolved. Trimming shortened V by 0 bases and J by 5 bases, and 14 bases separated the two germline ends. Germline V CDR1 and CDR2: SGHRS, YFSETQ. This CDR3 has 15 amino acids. The CDR3 loop reads CASSLGTHSGETQYF. As DNA, the CDR3 is TGCGCCAGCAGCTTGGGCACTCATTCGGGTGAGACCCAGTACTTC.

The rearrangement links TRBV18 to TRBJ2-3, with TRBD2 matching over 7 bases. V lost 4 bases, J lost 7 bases, and 14 bases stayed unmatched. Germline-derived CDR1 and CDR2 are KGHSH and LQKENI. This CDR3 contains 16 residues. The CDR3 DNA reads as TGTGCCAGCTCACAACCGGGCGGGAGAGTCGTCAATACGCAGTATTTT. Encoded protein: CASSQPGGRVVNTQYF. The variable domain in full, completed from reference TRBV18 and TRBJ2-3, reads NAGVMQNPRHLVRRRGQEARLRCSPMKGHSHVYWYRQLPEEGLKFMVYLQKENIIDESGMPKERFSAEFPKEGPSILRIQQVVRGDSAAYFCASSQPGGRVVNTQYFGPGTRLTVL.

V usage is TRBV12-5 and J usage is TRBJ2-1, with TRBD2 matching over 12 bases. The CDR3 extends over 21 amino acids. V was pared by 2 bases and J by 7 bases, with 21 bases of the junction left unmatched. Germline assignment: CDR1 LGHNT and CDR2 FRNRAP. CDR3 residues: CASGLPNPRLAGVLFRNEQFF. In DNA form, the CDR3 reads TGTGCTAGTGGTTTGCCGAACCCGAGACTAGCGGGAGTTCTTTTTCGGAATGAGCAGTTCTTC.

V gene TRBV5-1 combines with J gene TRBJ2-1, with 14 positions matching TRBD2. J lost 6 bases, V lost 4 bases, and 3 bases had no gene match. Germline values: CDR1 SGHRS, CDR2 YFSETQ. This CDR3 comprises 15 residues. The CDR3 bases are TGCGCCAGCAGCCGACTAGCGGGAGGGTCCAATGAGCAGTTCTTC. Translated, it gives CASSRLAGGSNEQFF.

This chain joins TRBV6-6 and TRBJ2-2; 8 bases line up with TRBD2. Germline V gene lookup returns CDR1 MNHNY and CDR2 SVGAGI (reference sequence). Losses at the gene ends were 6 bases for V and 6 bases for J; bases not matched to a gene: 12. CDR3 length: 16 amino acids. CDR3 sequence (DNA): TGTGCCAGCAGCACCTCCGGGACTAGTGTCGCCGGGGAGCTGTTTTTT. This codes for CASSTSGTSVAGELFF.

The chain combines TRBV6-5 with TRBJ2-1; unclear D gene. The CDR3 extends over 13 amino acids. The V and J ends lost 7 bases and 6 bases respectively, with 13 bases between them. From germline, CDR1 is MNHEY and CDR2 SVGAGI. CDR3 loop: CASNLPGRNEQFF. CDR3 DNA sequence: TGTGCCAGCAATTTACCGGGCCGCAATGAGCAGTTCTTC.

V usage is TRBV19 and J usage is TRBJ1-1; 9 nucleotides match TRBD1. The CDR3 consists of 14 residues. J was trimmed by 1 base and V by 4 bases; bases with no gene match: 1. Looked up from germline, CDR1 is LNHDA and CDR2 is SQIVND (reference sequence). The CDR3 DNA reads as TGTGCCAGTAGTAAGGACAGGGGGAACACTGAAGCTTTCTTT. It translates to CASSKDRGNTEAFF.

The V call is TRBV5-1, the J call TRBJ2-2; no firm D call. Between the trimmed V and J ends, which lost 1 base and 0 bases, there was a span of 7 bases. Germline CDR1 is SGHRS and CDR2 is YFSETQ. This CDR3 has 15 residues. In DNA, the CDR3 is TGCGCCAGCAGCTTGTCTAACGCGAACACCGGGGAGCTGTTTTTT. Encoded protein: CASSLSNANTGELFF.

This clone appeared a few times. The chain employs TRBV9 and TRBJ2-7; 8 bases fit TRBD1. This CDR3 is 15 amino acids long. The junction had 3 bases not matched to a gene; V was cut back by 0 bases and J by 1 base. Per germline, CDR1 SGDLS and CDR2 YYNGEE. The CDR3 is CASSVGQGWSYEQYF. CDR3 bases: TGTGCCAGCAGCGTAGGACAGGGGTGGTCCTACGAGCAGTACTTC. Using reference TRBV9 and TRBJ2-7 for the parts outside the CDR3, the full variable domain is DSGVTQTPKHLITATGQRVTLRCSPRSGDLSVYWYQQSLDQGLQFLIQYYNGEERAKGNILERFSAQQFPDLHSELNLSSLELGDSALYFCASSVGQGWSYEQYFGPGTRLTVT.

The rearrangement joins TRBV29-1 to TRBJ1-2; 7 bases align to TRBD1. The V segment lost 5 bases and the J segment 5 bases; nucleotides outside the gene matches: 8. The CDR3 runs 13 residues. The V gene's germline CDR1 is SQVTM and CDR2 ANQGSEA. The CDR3 sequence is CSVQQGYEYGYTF. In DNA form, the CDR3 reads TGCAGCGTTCAACAGGGGTACGAGTATGGCTACACCTTC. Complete variable domain (other parts from reference TRBV29-1 and TRBJ1-2): SAVISQKPSRDICQRGTSLTIQCQVDSQVTMMFWYRQQPGQSLTLIATANQGSEATYESGFVIDKFPISRPNLTFSTLTVSNMSPEDSSIYLCSVQQGYEYGYTFGSGTRLTVV.

This clone appeared once. This sequence joins TRBV19 and TRBJ2-3, with 10 positions matching TRBD2. The CDR3 spans 19 residues. V was pared by 3 bases and J by 2 bases, with 14 bases of the junction left unmatched. Germline CDR1 reads LNHDA; CDR2 reads SQIVND (reference sequence). The CDR3 region has the DNA TGTGCCAGTAGTATCCGGCGAAAGGGGACTAGCGACAACACAGATACGCAGTATTTT. Residues: CASSIRRKGTSDNTDTQYF. The complete variable domain, with remaining parts taken from reference TRBV19 and TRBJ2-3, reads DGGITQSPKYLFRKEGQNVTLSCEQNLNHDAMYWYRQDPGQGLRLIYYSQIVNDFQKGDIAEGYSVSREKKESFPLTVTSAQKNPTAFYLCASSIRRKGTSDNTDTQYFGPGTRLTVL.

The rearrangement links TRBV6-5 to TRBJ2-7; possibly TRBD2 for D (6 bases). Trimming removed 6 bases from V and 0 bases from J, with 15 bases in between. The V gene's germline CDR1 is MNHEY and CDR2 SVGAGI. CDR3 length equals 15 residues. CDR3 in DNA: TGTGCCAGCAGACACCGGGACTCGAGCTCCTACGAGCAGTACTTC. Translating gives CASRHRDSSSYEQYF.

V is TRBV5-6 and J is TRBJ2-3, with 7 bases aligning to TRBD1. Losses at the gene ends were 0 bases for V and 2 bases for J; bases not matched to a gene: 3. CDR1 and CDR2 from the germline V gene are SGHDT and YYEEEE. The CDR3 runs to 15 residues. Here the CDR3 DNA reads TGTGCCAGCAGCTTGGGGACAGGTGTCACAGATACGCAGTATTTT. Amino acid sequence: CASSLGTGVTDTQYF.

The genes are TRBV19 and TRBJ2-1, with 10 bases identical to TRBD2. The CDR3 runs to 14 residues. Germline-derived CDR1 and CDR2 are LNHDA and SQIVND (reference sequence). The trim removed 11 bases at V and 6 bases at J, leaving 10 bases unmatched. CDR3 residues: CASRLSGRSNEQFF. CDR3 in DNA: TGTGCCTCAAGACTTAGCGGGAGGTCCAATGAGCAGTTCTTC.

This chain links TRBV4-1 with TRBJ2-1, with D perhaps TRBD2 (5 bases). The CDR3 length is 14 residues. Germline-derived CDR1 and CDR2 are MGHRA and YSYEKL. V was trimmed by 4 bases and J by 5 bases, leaving 12 bases between them. The CDR3 DNA is TGCGCCAGCAGCCTAGGACTGGAGAACAATGAGCAGTTCTTC. It is translated as CASSLGLENNEQFF.